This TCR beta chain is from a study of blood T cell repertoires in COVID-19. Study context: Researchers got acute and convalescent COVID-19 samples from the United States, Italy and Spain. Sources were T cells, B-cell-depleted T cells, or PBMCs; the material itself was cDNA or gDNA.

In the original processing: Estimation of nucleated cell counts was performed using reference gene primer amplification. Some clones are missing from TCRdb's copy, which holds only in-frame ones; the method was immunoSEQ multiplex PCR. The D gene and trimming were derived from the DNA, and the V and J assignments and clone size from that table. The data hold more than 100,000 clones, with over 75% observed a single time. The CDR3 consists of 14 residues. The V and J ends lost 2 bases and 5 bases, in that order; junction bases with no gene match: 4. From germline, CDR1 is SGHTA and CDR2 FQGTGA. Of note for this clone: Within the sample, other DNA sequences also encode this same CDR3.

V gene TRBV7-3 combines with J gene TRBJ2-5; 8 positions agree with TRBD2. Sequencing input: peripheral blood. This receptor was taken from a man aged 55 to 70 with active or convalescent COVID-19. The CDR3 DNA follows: TGTGCCAGCAGCTTAGACTCTAGCGGGGAGACCCAGTACTTC. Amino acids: CASSLDSSGETQYF.